This T cell receptor beta chain was obtained from a study of blood T cell repertoires in COVID-19. Per germline, CDR1 SEHNR and CDR2 FQNEAQ (reference sequence). Trimming took 6 bases from V and 2 from J, leaving 13 bases between them. The CDR3 is made up of 14 amino acids. Two negative PCRs, clearance, or symptom resolution were required of recovered Cohort 3 donors. Only in-frame clones appear in the TCRdb table, and some are missing; sequencing was by immunoSEQ multiplex PCR. The table records around 470,000 clones, around 90% of them present only once. V gene TRBV7-9 combines with J gene TRBJ1-2; no definite D call. The sample taken for sequencing was PBMCs or T cells enriched from blood (not recorded which). The sequence was collected from a man in his late teens or twenties who had recovered from COVID-19. The CDR3 loop is CASSARTGNYGYTF. The CDR3, as DNA: TGTGCCAGCAGTGCACGGACGGGGAACTATGGCTACACCTTC.